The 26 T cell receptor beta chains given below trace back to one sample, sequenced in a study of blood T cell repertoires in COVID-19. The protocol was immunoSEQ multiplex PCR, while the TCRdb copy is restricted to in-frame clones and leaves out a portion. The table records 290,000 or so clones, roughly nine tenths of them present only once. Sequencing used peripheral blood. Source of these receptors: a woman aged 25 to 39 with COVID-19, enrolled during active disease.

The CDR3 DNA is TGTGCCAGCAGCTTGACAGGGGAAATGGGAAAACTGTTTTTT. Translation gives CASSLTGEMGKLFF. The V call is TRBV25-1, the J call TRBJ1-4, with TRBD1 matching 8 bases. Unmatched junction bases numbered 10, after V lost 6 bases and J lost 10 bases. The CDR3 has 14 residues. Germline V CDR1 and CDR2: MGHDK, SYGVNS.

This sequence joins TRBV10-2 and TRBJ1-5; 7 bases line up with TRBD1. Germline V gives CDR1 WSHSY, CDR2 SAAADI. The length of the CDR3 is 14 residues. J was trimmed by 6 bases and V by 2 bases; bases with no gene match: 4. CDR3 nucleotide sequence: TGCGCCAGCAGTGAGAGACAGGGTCGTCAGCCCCAGCATTTT. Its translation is CASSERQGRQPQHF.

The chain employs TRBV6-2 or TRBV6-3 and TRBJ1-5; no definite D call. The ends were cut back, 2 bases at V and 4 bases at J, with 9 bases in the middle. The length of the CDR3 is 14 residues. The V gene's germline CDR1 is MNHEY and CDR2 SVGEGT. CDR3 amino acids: CASSYVTLNQPQHF. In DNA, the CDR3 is TGTGCCAGCAGTTACGTAACATTAAATCAGCCCCAGCATTTT.

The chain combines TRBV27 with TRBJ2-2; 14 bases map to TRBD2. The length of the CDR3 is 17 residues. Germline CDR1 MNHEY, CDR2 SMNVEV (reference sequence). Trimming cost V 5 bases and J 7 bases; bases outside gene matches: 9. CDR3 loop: CASSAGLAGVGSGELFF. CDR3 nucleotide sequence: TGTGCCAGCAGTGCGGGACTAGCGGGAGTCGGGAGCGGGGAGCTGTTTTTT.

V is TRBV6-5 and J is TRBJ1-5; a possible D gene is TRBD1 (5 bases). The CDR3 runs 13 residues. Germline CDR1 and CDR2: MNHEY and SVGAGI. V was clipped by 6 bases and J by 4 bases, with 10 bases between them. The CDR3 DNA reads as TGTGCCAGCAGAGGGGCAGGTAATCAGCCCCAGCATTTT. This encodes CASRGAGNQPQHF.

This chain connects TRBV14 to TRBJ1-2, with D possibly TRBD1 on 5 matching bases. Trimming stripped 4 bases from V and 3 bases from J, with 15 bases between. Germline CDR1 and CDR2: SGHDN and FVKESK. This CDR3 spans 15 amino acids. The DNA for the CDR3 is TGTGCCAGCAGCCCCCTGGGACTACGGGACTATGGCTACACCTTC. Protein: CASSPLGLRDYGYTF.

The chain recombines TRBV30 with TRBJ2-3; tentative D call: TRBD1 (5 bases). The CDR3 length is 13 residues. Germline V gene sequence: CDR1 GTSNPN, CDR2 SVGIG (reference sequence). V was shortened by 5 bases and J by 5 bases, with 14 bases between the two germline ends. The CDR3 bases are TGTGCCTGGGGGGCCATCCCAGGAGATACGCAGTATTTT. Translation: CAWGAIPGDTQYF. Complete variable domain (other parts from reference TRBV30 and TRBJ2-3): SQTIHQWPATLVQPVGSPLSLECTVEGTSNPNLYWYRQAAGRGLQLLFYSVGIGQISSEVPQNLSASRPQDRQFILSSKKLLLSDSGFYLCAWGAIPGDTQYFGPGTRLTVL.

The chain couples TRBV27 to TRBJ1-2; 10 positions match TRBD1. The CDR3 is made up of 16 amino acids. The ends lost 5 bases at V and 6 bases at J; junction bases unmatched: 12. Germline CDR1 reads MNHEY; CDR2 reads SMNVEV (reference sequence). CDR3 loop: CASSLRGLTGGNGYTF. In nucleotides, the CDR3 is TGTGCCAGCAGTCTTAGGGGACTGACAGGGGGCAATGGCTACACCTTC.

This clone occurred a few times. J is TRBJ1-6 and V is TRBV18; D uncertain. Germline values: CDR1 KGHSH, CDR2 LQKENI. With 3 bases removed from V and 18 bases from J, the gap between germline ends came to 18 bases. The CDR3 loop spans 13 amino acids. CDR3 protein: CASSPSPDTVSHF. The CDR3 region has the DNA TGTGCCAGCTCACCCTCCCCTGACACGGTGTCCCACTTT. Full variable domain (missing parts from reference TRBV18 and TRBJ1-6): NAGVMQNPRHLVRRRGQEARLRCSPMKGHSHVYWYRQLPEEGLKFMVYLQKENIIDESGMPKERFSAEFPKEGPSILRIQQVVRGDSAAYFCASSPSPDTVSHFGNGTRLTVT.

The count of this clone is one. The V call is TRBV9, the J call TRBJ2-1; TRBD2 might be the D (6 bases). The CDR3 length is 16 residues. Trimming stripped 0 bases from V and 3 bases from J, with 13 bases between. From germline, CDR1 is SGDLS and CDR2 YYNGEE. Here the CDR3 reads CASSVEAGTDYNEQFF. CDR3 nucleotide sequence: TGTGCCAGCAGCGTAGAGGCGGGAACGGACTACAATGAGCAGTTCTTC.

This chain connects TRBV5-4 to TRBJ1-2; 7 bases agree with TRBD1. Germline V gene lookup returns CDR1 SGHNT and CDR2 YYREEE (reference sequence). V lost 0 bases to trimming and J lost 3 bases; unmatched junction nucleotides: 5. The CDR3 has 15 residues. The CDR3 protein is CASSLETGWYYGYTF. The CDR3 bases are TGTGCCAGCAGCTTGGAGACAGGGTGGTACTATGGCTACACCTTC.

CDR3 coding DNA: TGCAGCGTCAGCGGACAGACGTTGATCACAGATACGCAGTATTTT. Translated, it gives CSVSGQTLITDTQYF. The chain has TRBV29-1 and TRBJ2-3; D is possibly TRBD1 (6 bases). The V gene lost 6 bases and the J gene lost 2 bases, with 18 bases spanning the gap. Germline V CDR1 and CDR2: SQVTM, ANQGSEA. The CDR3 totals 15 residues.

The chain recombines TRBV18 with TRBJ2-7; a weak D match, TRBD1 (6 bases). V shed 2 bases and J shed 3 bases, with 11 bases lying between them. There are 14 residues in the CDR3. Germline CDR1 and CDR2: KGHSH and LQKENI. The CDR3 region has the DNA TGTGCCAGCTCACCATCACGACAGGACTACGAGCAGTACTTC. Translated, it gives CASSPSRQDYEQYF.

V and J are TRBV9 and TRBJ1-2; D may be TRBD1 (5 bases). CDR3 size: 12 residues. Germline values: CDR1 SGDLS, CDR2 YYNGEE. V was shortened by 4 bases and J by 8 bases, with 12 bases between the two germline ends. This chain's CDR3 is CASSPERGGYTF. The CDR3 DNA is TGTGCCAGCAGCCCAGAAAGGGGCGGCTACACCTTC. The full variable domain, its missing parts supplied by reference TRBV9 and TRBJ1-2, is DSGVTQTPKHLITATGQRVTLRCSPRSGDLSVYWYQQSLDQGLQFLIQYYNGEERAKGNILERFSAQQFPDLHSELNLSSLELGDSALYFCASSPERGGYTFGSGTRLTVV.

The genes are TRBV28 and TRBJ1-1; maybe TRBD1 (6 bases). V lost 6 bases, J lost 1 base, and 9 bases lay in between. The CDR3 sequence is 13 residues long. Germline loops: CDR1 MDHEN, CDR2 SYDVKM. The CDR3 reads CASSIQGNTEAFF. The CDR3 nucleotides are TGTGCCAGCAGCATACAGGGGAACACTGAAGCTTTCTTT. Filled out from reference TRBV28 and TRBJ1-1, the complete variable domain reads DVKVTQSSRYLVKRTGEKVFLECVQDMDHENMFWYRQDPGLGLRLIYFSYDVKMKEKGDIPEGYSVSREKKERFSLILESASTNQTSMYLCASSIQGNTEAFFGQGTRLTVV.

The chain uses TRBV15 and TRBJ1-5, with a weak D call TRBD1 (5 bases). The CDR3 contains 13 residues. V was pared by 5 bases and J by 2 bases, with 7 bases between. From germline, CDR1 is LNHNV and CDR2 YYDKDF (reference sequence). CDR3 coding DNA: TGTGCCACCAGCGGGGGGGGCAATCAGCCCCAGCATTTT. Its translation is CATSGGGNQPQHF. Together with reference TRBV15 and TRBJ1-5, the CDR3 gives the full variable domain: DAMVIQNPRYQVTQFGKPVTLSCSQTLNHNVMYWYQQKSSQAPKLLFHYYDKDFNNEADTPDNFQSRRPNTSFCFLDIRSPGLGDTAMYLCATSGGGNQPQHFGDGTRLSIL.

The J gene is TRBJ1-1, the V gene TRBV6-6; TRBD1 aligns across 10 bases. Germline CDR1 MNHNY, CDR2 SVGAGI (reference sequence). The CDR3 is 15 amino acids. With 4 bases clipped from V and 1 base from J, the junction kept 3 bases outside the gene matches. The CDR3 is CASSSRDRGNTEAFF. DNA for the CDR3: TGTGCCAGCAGTTCCCGGGACAGGGGGAACACTGAAGCTTTCTTT.

Here the CDR3 reads CASSLGSEAFF. In nucleotides, the CDR3 is TGTGCCAGCAGCTTGGGAAGCGAAGCTTTCTTT. The chain links TRBV5-6 to TRBJ1-1; no clear D. The CDR3 consists of 11 residues. Germline values: CDR1 SGHDT, CDR2 YYEEEE. V was cut by 0 bases and J by 8 bases, with 5 bases left in between. Supplemented by reference TRBV5-6 and TRBJ1-1, the full variable domain reads DAGVTQSPTHLIKTRGQQVTLRCSPKSGHDTVSWYQQALGQGPQFIFQYYEEEERQRGNFPDRFSGHQFPNYSSELNVNALLLGDSALYLCASSLGSEAFFGQGTRLTVV.

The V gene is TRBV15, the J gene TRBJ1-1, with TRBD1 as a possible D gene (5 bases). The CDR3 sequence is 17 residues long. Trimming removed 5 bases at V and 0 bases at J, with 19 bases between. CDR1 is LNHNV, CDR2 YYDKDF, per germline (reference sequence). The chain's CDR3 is CATSRSYFQGMNTEAFF. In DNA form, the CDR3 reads TGTGCCACCAGCCGCTCCTACTTTCAGGGCATGAACACTGAAGCTTTCTTT.

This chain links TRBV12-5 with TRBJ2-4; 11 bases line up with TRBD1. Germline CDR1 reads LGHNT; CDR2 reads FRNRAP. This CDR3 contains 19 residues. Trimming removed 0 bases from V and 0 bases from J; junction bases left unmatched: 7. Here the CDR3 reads CASGLVLRDRGLAKNIQYF. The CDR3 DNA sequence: TGTGCTAGTGGTTTGGTACTGAGGGACAGGGGGTTAGCCAAAAACATTCAGTACTTC.

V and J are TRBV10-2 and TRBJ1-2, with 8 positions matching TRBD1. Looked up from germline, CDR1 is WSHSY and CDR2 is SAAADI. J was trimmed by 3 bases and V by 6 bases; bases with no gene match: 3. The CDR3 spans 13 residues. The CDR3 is CASRPGGHYGYTF. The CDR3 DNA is TGCGCCAGCAGGCCAGGGGGCCACTATGGCTACACCTTC.

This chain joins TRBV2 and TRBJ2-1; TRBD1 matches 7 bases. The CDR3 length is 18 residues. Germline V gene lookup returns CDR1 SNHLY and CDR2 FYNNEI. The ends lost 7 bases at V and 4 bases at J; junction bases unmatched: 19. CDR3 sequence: CASKSGFSGQTYYNEQFF. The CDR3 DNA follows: TGTGCCAGCAAGTCTGGGTTTTCGGGACAGACCTATTACAATGAGCAGTTCTTC.

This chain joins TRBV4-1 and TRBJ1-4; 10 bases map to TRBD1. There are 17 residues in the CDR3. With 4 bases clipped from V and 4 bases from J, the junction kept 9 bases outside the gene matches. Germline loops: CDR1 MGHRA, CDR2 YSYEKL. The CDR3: CASSLTGQGNRNEKLFF. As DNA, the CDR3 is TGCGCCAGCAGCCTAACGGGACAGGGGAACCGTAATGAAAAACTGTTTTTT.

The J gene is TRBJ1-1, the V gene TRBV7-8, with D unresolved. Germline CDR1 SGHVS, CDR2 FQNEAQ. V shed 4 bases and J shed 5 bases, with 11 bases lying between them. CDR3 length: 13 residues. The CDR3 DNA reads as TGTGCCAGCAGCTCCAGAGGCGATACTGAAGCTTTCTTT. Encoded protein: CASSSRGDTEAFF.

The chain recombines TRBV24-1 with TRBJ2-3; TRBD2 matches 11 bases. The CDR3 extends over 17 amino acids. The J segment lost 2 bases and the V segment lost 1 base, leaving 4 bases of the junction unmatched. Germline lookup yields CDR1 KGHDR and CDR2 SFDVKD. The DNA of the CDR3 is TGTGCCACCAGTGATTTAGGGACTAGCGGTATCACAGATACGCAGTATTTT. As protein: CATSDLGTSGITDTQYF.

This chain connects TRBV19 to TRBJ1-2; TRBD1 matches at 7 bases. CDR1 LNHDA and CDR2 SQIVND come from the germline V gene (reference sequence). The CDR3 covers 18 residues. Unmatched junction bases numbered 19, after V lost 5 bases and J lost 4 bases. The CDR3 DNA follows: TGTGCCAGTAGTCCATCAGGGGGGCAAATTCGGCTGTCCTATGGCTACACCTTC. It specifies CASSPSGGQIRLSYGYTF.